The 23 T cell receptor beta chains listed next were all sequenced from one sample in a study of blood T cell repertoires in COVID-19. Clones were sequenced by immunoSEQ multiplex PCR, and TCRdb holds only the in-frame ones, with some missing. The sample contains 250,000 to 300,000 clones, around 92% of which appear only once. Sample: peripheral blood. All receptors derive from a woman in her 30s with COVID-19, enrolled during active disease.

This sequence joins TRBV7-9 and TRBJ2-5; TRBD1 matches 7 bases. The J segment lost 1 base and the V segment lost 4 bases, leaving 9 bases of the junction unmatched. The CDR3 runs to 16 residues. CDR1 is SEHNR, CDR2 FQNEAQ, per germline (reference sequence). The CDR3 nucleotides are TGTGCCAGCAGCTCCACGGACAGGTGGGGCCAAGAGACCCAGTACTTC. It translates to CASSSTDRWGQETQYF.

This clone was counted once. This chain links TRBV19 with TRBJ2-5, with a possible D match to TRBD2 (5 bases). CDR1 is LNHDA, CDR2 SQIVND, per germline (reference sequence). The length of the CDR3 is 13 residues. Trimming removed 8 bases from V and 7 bases from J, with 17 bases in between. As DNA, the CDR3 is TGTGCCAGTCAGGAGCGGAATACGGTGACCCAGTACTTC. The encoded protein is CASQERNTVTQYF.

The chain joins TRBV10-1 to TRBJ2-7, with a possible D match to TRBD1 (5 bases). The CDR3 runs to 17 residues. The V end lost 4 bases, the J end lost 2 bases, and 21 bases lay between the germline ends. Germline CDR1 WNHNN, CDR2 SYGVQD (reference sequence). The CDR3 protein is CASSVAEPPGSPYEQYF. CDR3 DNA: TGCGCCAGCAGTGTGGCGGAACCGCCAGGGTCACCCTACGAGCAGTACTTC.

J is TRBJ2-7 and V is TRBV18; no definite D call. CDR1 is KGHSH, CDR2 LQKENI, per germline. The germline V and J ends were trimmed by 3 bases and 0 bases, with 9 bases remaining between them. CDR3 length equals 14 residues. The CDR3 nucleotides read TGTGCCAGCTCACCCCAATTCCCCTCCTACGAGCAGTACTTC. This encodes CASSPQFPSYEQYF. Supplemented by reference TRBV18 and TRBJ2-7, the full variable domain reads NAGVMQNPRHLVRRRGQEARLRCSPMKGHSHVYWYRQLPEEGLKFMVYLQKENIIDESGMPKERFSAEFPKEGPSILRIQQVVRGDSAAYFCASSPQFPSYEQYFGPGTRLTVT.

CDR3 sequence reads: CASSLWGGPSEAFF. CDR3 nucleotides: TGTGCCAGCAGCTTATGGGGGGGCCCGAGTGAAGCTTTCTTT. The chain has TRBV7-9 and TRBJ1-1, with D perhaps matching TRBD1 (6 bases). Germline CDR1 and CDR2: SEHNR and FQNEAQ (reference sequence). The CDR3 has 14 amino acids. The V and J ends lost 2 bases and 7 bases respectively, with 14 bases between them. The whole variable domain, remainder taken from reference TRBV7-9 and TRBJ1-1, is DTGVSQNPRHKITKRGQNVTFRCDPISEHNRLYWYRQTLGQGPEFLTYFQNEAQLEKSRLLSDRFSAERPKGSFSTLEIQRTEQGDSAMYLCASSLWGGPSEAFFGQGTRLTVV.

The chain joins TRBV3-1 (or the pseudogene TRBV3-2) to TRBJ1-4; a weak D match, TRBD1 (6 bases). The V end was cut by 1 base, the J end by 5 bases, with 14 bases between. Germline lookup yields CDR1 LGHDT and CDR2 YNNKEL (reference sequence). The CDR3 is 16 amino acids. In nucleotides, the CDR3 is TGTGCCAGCAGCCAAGGAGGGGGTGGGAAAAATGAAAAACTGTTTTTT. The encoded protein is CASSQGGGGKNEKLFF.

The chain recombines TRBV6-4 with TRBJ2-7, with 9 bases aligning to TRBD1. CDR3 length: 13 amino acids. Losses at the gene ends were 4 bases for V and 7 bases for J; bases not matched to a gene: 5. Germline V gives CDR1 MRHNA, CDR2 SNTAGT. The CDR3 nucleotides are TGTGCCAGCAGTGTTGGGACAGGGAATGAGCAGTACTTC. Translating gives CASSVGTGNEQYF.

The chain employs TRBV7-4 and TRBJ2-7, with 7 bases fitting TRBD1. V shed 5 bases and J 4 bases; nucleotides not matched to a gene: 11. The germline CDR1 and CDR2 sequences are SGHVT and SQSDAQ. The CDR3 contains 15 residues. The CDR3 loop reads CASSLPGQFKYEQYF. In DNA form, the CDR3 reads TGTGCCAGCAGCCTCCCGGGACAGTTTAAGTACGAGCAGTACTTC.

The V and J genes are TRBV5-1 and TRBJ1-1; 10 positions agree with TRBD1. This CDR3 has 18 residues. Germline lookup yields CDR1 SGHRS and CDR2 YFSETQ. V shed 2 bases, J shed 5 bases, and the junction held 15 bases outside the gene matches. In DNA, the CDR3 is TGCGCCAGCAGCTTCTTGTCCCGGGACAGGGGATCGAGGACTGAAGCTTTCTTT. This codes for CASSFLSRDRGSRTEAFF.

This chain uses TRBV5-1 with TRBJ2-1; 8 bases fit TRBD2. From germline, CDR1 is SGHRS and CDR2 YFSETQ. V trimming: 2 bases; J trimming: 4 bases; junction bases outside the gene matches: 5. The CDR3 runs to 15 residues. The CDR3, as DNA: TGCGCCAGCAGCTTTCGCGGGGGGTTGTACAATGAGCAGTTCTTC. This sequence encodes CASSFRGGLYNEQFF.

This chain uses TRBV5-1 with TRBJ1-4, with D unresolved. Germline V gene data show CDR1 as SGHRS and CDR2 as YFSETQ. V dropped 4 bases and J dropped 8 bases, with 12 bases sitting between them. The CDR3 contains 13 residues. CDR3: CASSATPGEKLFF. As DNA, the CDR3 is TGCGCCAGCAGCGCGACCCCCGGGGAAAAACTGTTTTTT. Complete variable domain (other parts from reference TRBV5-1 and TRBJ1-4): KAGVTQTPRYLIKTRGQQVTLSCSPISGHRSVSWYQQTPGQGLQFLFEYFSETQRNKGNFPGRFSGRQFSNSRSEMNVSTLELGDSALYLCASSATPGEKLFFGSGTQLSVL.

V is TRBV25-1 and J is TRBJ1-5, with D unresolved. The V and J ends lost 7 bases and 4 bases respectively, with 11 bases between them. Per the germline V gene, CDR1 is MGHDK and CDR2 is SYGVNS. There are 13 residues in the CDR3. The CDR3 DNA sequence: TGTGCCAGCACCGGAGGAGCTAATCAGCCCCAGCATTTT. Residues: CASTGGANQPQHF.

V is TRBV2 and J is TRBJ1-4; a possible D gene is TRBD1 (6 bases). The CDR3 is 13 residues long. The V end lost 10 bases, the J end lost 6 bases, and 15 bases lay between the germline ends. From germline, CDR1 is SNHLY and CDR2 FYNNEI. The CDR3 bases are TGTGCCACCTCGGGGGGGGCTGATGAAAAACTGTTTTTT. This sequence encodes CATSGGADEKLFF.

The V gene is TRBV9, the J gene TRBJ2-1; TRBD2 matches at 9 bases. Trimming cost V 4 bases and J 0 bases; bases outside gene matches: 8. Germline CDR1 is SGDLS and CDR2 is YYNGEE. CDR3 length: 17 amino acids. The CDR3: CASSSRGGVSSYNEQFF. CDR3 sequence (DNA): TGTGCCAGCAGCTCCCGCGGGGGGGTCAGCTCCTACAATGAGCAGTTCTTC.

The gene calls are TRBV19 and TRBJ1-1, with D maybe TRBD1 (5 bases). V lost 4 bases, J lost 4 bases, and 19 bases lay in between. This CDR3 is built from 16 residues. From germline, CDR1 is LNHDA and CDR2 SQIVND (reference sequence). CDR3 residues: CASSNPFAPGGTEAFF. CDR3 nucleotides: TGTGCCAGTAGTAACCCGTTCGCTCCGGGGGGCACTGAAGCTTTCTTT. Based on the CDR3 plus reference TRBV19 and TRBJ1-1, the full variable domain is DGGITQSPKYLFRKEGQNVTLSCEQNLNHDAMYWYRQDPGQGLRLIYYSQIVNDFQKGDIAEGYSVSREKKESFPLTVTSAQKNPTAFYLCASSNPFAPGGTEAFFGQGTRLTVV.

The chain couples TRBV25-1 to TRBJ1-3; D gene ambiguous. With 4 bases removed from V and 3 bases from J, the gap between germline ends came to 7 bases. Germline-derived CDR1 and CDR2 are MGHDK and SYGVNS. This CDR3 comprises 13 residues. DNA for the CDR3: TGTGCCAGCAGTGTGACAAGTGGAAACACCATATATTTT. Residues: CASSVTSGNTIYF.

The sample holds a few counts of this clone. The chain employs TRBV27 and TRBJ1-2, with 7 bases aligning to TRBD1. CDR3 length equals 14 residues. The trim removed 7 bases at V and 6 bases at J, leaving 11 bases unmatched. Germline V CDR1 and CDR2: MNHEY, SMNVEV (reference sequence). CDR3 in DNA: TGTGCCAGCACCCCCCGACAGGGTTATCATGGCTACACCTTC. Its translation: CASTPRQGYHGYTF.

J is TRBJ1-1 and V is TRBV18; 11 bases fit TRBD1. From germline, CDR1 is KGHSH and CDR2 LQKENI. CDR3 length equals 15 residues. V lost 4 bases to trimming and J lost 5 bases; unmatched junction nucleotides: 6. The CDR3 reads CASSHGTGGITEAFF. The CDR3 DNA reads as TGTGCCAGCTCACACGGGACAGGGGGTATAACTGAAGCTTTCTTT.

The chain recombines TRBV28 with TRBJ1-5; TRBD1 agrees at 7 bases. CDR3 length: 12 amino acids. Losses at the gene ends were 5 bases for V and 7 bases for J; bases not matched to a gene: 2. Germline V gene lookup returns CDR1 MDHEN and CDR2 SYDVKM. The CDR3 spells CASSTGEQPQHF. The CDR3, as DNA: TGTGCCAGCAGTACAGGGGAACAGCCCCAGCATTTT.

This chain joins TRBV5-5 and TRBJ1-1, with a tentative D call TRBD1 (6 bases). Germline values: CDR1 SGHKS, CDR2 YYEKEE (reference sequence). V was pared by 2 bases and J by 1 base, with 24 bases between. The CDR3 consists of 19 residues. CDR3 nucleotides: TGTGCCAGCAGCTTTCGGCTCGGGACACCCTCCCAGAAGAACACTGAAGCTTTCTTT. As protein: CASSFRLGTPSQKNTEAFF. Based on the CDR3 plus reference TRBV5-5 and TRBJ1-1, the full variable domain is DAGVTQSPTHLIKTRGQQVTLRCSPISGHKSVSWYQQVLGQGPQFIFQYYEKEERGRGNFPDRFSARQFPNYSSELNVNALLLGDSALYLCASSFRLGTPSQKNTEAFFGQGTRLTVV.

This clone was seen more than once but under ten times. V is TRBV9 and J is TRBJ1-6; possible D gene TRBD1, 6 bases. This CDR3 is built from 18 residues. CDR1 SGDLS and CDR2 YYNGEE come from the germline V gene. Trimming shortened V by 4 bases and J by 10 bases, and 27 bases separated the two germline ends. CDR3 in amino acids: CASSPGFGRGSARSPLHF. The CDR3 bases are TGTGCCAGCAGCCCCGGATTTGGGAGGGGGTCGGCTCGATCACCCCTCCACTTT.

The chain combines TRBV2 with TRBJ2-5, with 12 positions matching TRBD2. Germline loops: CDR1 SNHLY, CDR2 FYNNEI. The CDR3 length is 18 residues. V shed 2 bases, J shed 5 bases, and the junction held 12 bases outside the gene matches. DNA for the CDR3: TGTGCCAGCAGTGAATCAGGGTCTCTAGCGGGGGGGCTGGAGACCCAGTACTTC. Translated, it gives CASSESGSLAGGLETQYF.

The gene calls are TRBV3-1 (or the pseudogene TRBV3-2) and TRBJ2-7; 9 bases match TRBD1. The CDR3 sequence is 14 residues long. Per the germline V gene, CDR1 is LGHDT and CDR2 is YNNKEL (reference sequence). J gave up 3 bases and V 4 bases, and 4 bases lay outside the gene matches. CDR3 amino acids: CASSPGTGLYEQYF. The CDR3 DNA sequence: TGTGCCAGCAGCCCTGGGACAGGGCTCTACGAGCAGTACTTC.